This TCR beta chain was recovered during a study of Ad26.COV2.S vaccination and SARS-CoV-2 variants. The repertoire was sequenced with immunoSEQ multiplex PCR; TCRdb's copy has only in-frame clones and lacks some. The sample lists about half a million clones, roughly nine tenths occurring once. V lost 4 bases, J lost 3 bases, and 4 bases lay in between. The CDR3 is 11 amino acids. CDR1 is DFQATT and CDR2 is SNEGSKA in the germline V gene (reference sequence). Points from the study as a whole: Placebo and vaccine recipients had non-spike TCR breadth that was similar. Substantial post-vaccination breadth of spike-specific CD8+ and CD4+ T cell responses was reported.

Treatment described: over 15 received Ad26.COV2.S at low or high dose, single or two shots; 5 received placebo; per-sample allocation not given. Day 63 after the first injection of vaccine or placebo was the sampling time. For this clone: What it binds is unknown. Different DNA sequences within this sample yield the same CDR3.

The origin of this receptor is a person between 18 and 65 years old who received the Ad26.COV2.S COVID-19 vaccine or a placebo. The sample was peripheral blood, taken in a trial of Ad26.COV2.S vaccine versus placebo. The chain is built from TRBV20-1 and TRBJ2-1; unclear D gene. CDR3: CSATGYNEQFF. The DNA for the CDR3 is TGCAGTGCTACGGGCTACAATGAGCAGTTCTTC.